The present entry profiles one T cell receptor beta chain with its context. Antigen: not known. The source of the sample is a study of cytomegalovirus exposure and HLA in healthy donors. Whole-study findings and limits: A few CMV-associated chains proved CMV antigen-specific in vitro. Generally TCR sequences proved uncommon, though certain public TCRs appeared in numerous donors. An ancestry cluster, one associated with Asian ancestry, reportedly showed fewer N-insertions than the 666-donor mean in a later analysis.

Germline V gene sequence: CDR1 SGHAT, CDR2 FQNNGV. V lost 1 base, J lost 3 bases, and 6 bases stayed unmatched. This CDR3 contains 16 residues. A multiplex PCR was run with 60 Vbeta primers and 13 Jbeta primers. The table came from immunoSEQ multiplex PCR; TCRdb's copy has only in-frame clones and leaves some out. The sample has some 99,000 clones, approximately 73% seen once; the top ten hold around 7.7%. The chain joins TRBV11-2 to TRBJ2-7, with 10 bases aligning to TRBD2. The receptor was derived from a man in his forties or fifties in good health and CMV-seronegative. The sample comprised PBMCs. Here the CDR3 DNA reads TGTGCCAGCAGCTTAGGAGCTAGCGGGGGAGGCTACGAGCAGTACTTC. Protein product: CASSLGASGGGYEQYF.